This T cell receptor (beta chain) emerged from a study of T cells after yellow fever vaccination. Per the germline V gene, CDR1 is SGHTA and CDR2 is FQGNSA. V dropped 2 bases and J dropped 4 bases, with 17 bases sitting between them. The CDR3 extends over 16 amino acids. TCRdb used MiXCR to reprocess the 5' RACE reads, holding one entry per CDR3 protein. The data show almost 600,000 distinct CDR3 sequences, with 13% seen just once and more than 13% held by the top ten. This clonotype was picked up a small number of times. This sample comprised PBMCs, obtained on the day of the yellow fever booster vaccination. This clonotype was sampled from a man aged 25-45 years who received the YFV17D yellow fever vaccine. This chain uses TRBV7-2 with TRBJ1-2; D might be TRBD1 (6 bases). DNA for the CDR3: TGTGCCAGCAGCTTATGGGGGGCGATTAAGCTCTATGGCTACACCTTC. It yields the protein CASSLWGAIKLYGYTF. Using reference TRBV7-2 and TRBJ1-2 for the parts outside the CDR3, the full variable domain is GAGVSQSPSNKVTEKGKDVELRCDPISGHTALYWYRQSLGQGLEFLIYFQGNSAPDKSGLPSDRFSAERTGGSVSTLTIQRTQQEDSAVYLCASSLWGAIKLYGYTFGSGTRLTVV.